Below are 22 T cell receptor beta chains sequenced from a single sample in a study of control samples from healthy donors and cancer patients. Libraries were prepared by immunoSEQ multiplex PCR; TCRdb keeps only in-frame clonotypes and omits some of them. The data hold 100,000 to 150,000 clones, with about 94% observed a single time. The sample was blood. Every receptor here comes from a young man in good health.

V gene TRBV7-2 combines with J gene TRBJ2-1; TRBD2 aligns across 8 bases. Trimming took 3 bases from V and 3 from J; bases not matched to a gene: 4. The length of the CDR3 is 15 residues. In germline, CDR1 is SGHTA, CDR2 FQGNSA. In nucleotides, the CDR3 is TGTGCCAGCAGCTTCCAGCGGGGGTTCTACAATGAGCAGTTCTTC. Protein: CASSFQRGFYNEQFF.

This CDR3 is CASSFGALSTGELFF. CDR3 bases: TGCGCCAGCAGCTTCGGGGCCCTATCCACCGGGGAGCTGTTTTTT. The rearrangement links TRBV5-1 to TRBJ2-2; D could derive from TRBD1 or TRBD2 (5 bases each). The ends were cut back, 2 bases at V and 4 bases at J, with 12 bases in the middle. CDR3 length equals 15 residues. The germline V gene has CDR1 SGHRS and CDR2 YFSETQ.

The V and J genes are TRBV27 and TRBJ2-5; 9 nucleotides agree with TRBD1. The trim removed 4 bases at V and 6 bases at J, leaving 9 bases unmatched. CDR3 length equals 15 residues. CDR1 is MNHEY and CDR2 is SMNVEV in the germline V gene (reference sequence). The CDR3 is CASSSMTDRGQTQYF. The CDR3 nucleotides are TGTGCCAGCAGTTCTATGACGGACAGGGGCCAGACCCAGTACTTC.

This chain's CDR3 is CASSGLAGIRELFF. DNA for the CDR3: TGTGCCAGCAGTGGGCTAGCGGGGATCCGGGAGCTGTTTTTT. The chain uses TRBV6-2 or TRBV6-3 and TRBJ2-2; 9 bases are a match to TRBD2. The CDR3 spans 14 residues. The junction had 7 bases not matched to a gene; V was cut back by 5 bases and J by 9 bases. CDR1 and CDR2 (germline): MNHEY, SVGEGT.

The chain couples TRBV7-9 to TRBJ1-3; no reliable D call. V lost 1 base to trimming and J lost 2 bases, with 12 bases between them. Germline assignment: CDR1 SEHNR and CDR2 FQNEAQ (reference sequence). The CDR3 runs 16 residues. The DNA for the CDR3 is TGTGCCAGCAGCTTAGGAGGAGGGCAGGCTGGAAACACCATATATTTT. Protein: CASSLGGGQAGNTIYF. The full variable domain, completed using reference TRBV7-9 and TRBJ1-3, is DTGVSQNPRHKITKRGQNVTFRCDPISEHNRLYWYRQTLGQGPEFLTYFQNEAQLEKSRLLSDRFSAERPKGSFSTLEIQRTEQGDSAMYLCASSLGGGQAGNTIYFGEGSWLTVV.

This rearrangement joins TRBV2 to TRBJ2-7; the D gene is possibly TRBD2 (5 bases). From germline, CDR1 is SNHLY and CDR2 FYNNEI. The V and J ends lost 7 bases and 5 bases respectively, with 15 bases between them. This CDR3 comprises 13 residues. The CDR3, as DNA: TGTGCCAGCAAGCGGTCGATTCGCCACGAGCAGTACTTC. Translating gives CASKRSIRHEQYF.

This rearrangement joins TRBV7-2 to TRBJ1-2, with TRBD1 identical over 7 bases. The CDR3 sequence is 15 residues long. After removal of 4 bases from V and 2 bases from J, the junction contained 7 bases not matched to a gene. CDR1 and CDR2 (germline): SGHTA, FQGNSA. The CDR3 reads CASSSRQGVNYGYTF. The CDR3 bases are TGTGCCAGCAGCTCGAGACAGGGAGTCAACTATGGCTACACCTTC. Based on the CDR3 plus reference TRBV7-2 and TRBJ1-2, the full variable domain is GAGVSQSPSNKVTEKGKDVELRCDPISGHTALYWYRQSLGQGLEFLIYFQGNSAPDKSGLPSDRFSAERTGGSVSTLTIQRTQQEDSAVYLCASSSRQGVNYGYTFGSGTRLTVV.

The rearrangement joins TRBV12-3 or TRBV12-4 to TRBJ2-2; D is ambiguous. Trimming removed 5 bases from V and 6 bases from J, with 10 bases in between. This CDR3 has 13 residues. This chain's CDR3 is CASSLLGAGELFF. The CDR3 nucleotides are TGTGCCAGCAGTCTCCTTGGCGCCGGGGAGCTGTTTTTT.

The gene calls are TRBV2 and TRBJ1-1; D is possibly TRBD1 (6 bases). V was clipped by 3 bases and J by 7 bases, with 15 bases between them. CDR3 length equals 14 residues. Germline V gene data show CDR1 as SNHLY and CDR2 as FYNNEI. CDR3 bases: TGTGCCAGCAGTGACCTAGTAGGGGGAAATGAAGCTTTCTTT. It encodes CASSDLVGGNEAFF.

The genes are TRBV29-1 and TRBJ1-2; D gene uncertain. Per the germline V gene, CDR1 is SQVTM and CDR2 is ANQGSEA. Trimming took off 7 bases at V and 8 bases at J, with 20 bases between the two ends. The CDR3 contains 13 residues. The CDR3 region has the DNA TGCAGCGGGTCCCCTCCCTTTGCGCAGGGCTACACCTTC. Encoded protein: CSGSPPFAQGYTF.

The chain recombines TRBV5-1 with TRBJ2-3; no clear D. Looked up from germline, CDR1 is SGHRS and CDR2 is YFSETQ. V was clipped by 5 bases and J by 1 base, with 2 bases between them. The CDR3 is 11 amino acids. The CDR3 DNA reads TGCGCCAGCAGGGGCACAGATACGCAGTATTTT. This translates into CASRGTDTQYF.

This chain connects TRBV25-1 to TRBJ1-2, with D unresolved. Germline-derived CDR1 and CDR2 are MGHDK and SYGVNS. The CDR3 has 12 residues. V was trimmed by 4 bases and J by 2 bases, leaving 5 bases between them. Written as DNA, the CDR3 is TGTGCCAGCAGTGCCCCAAACTATGGCTACACCTTC. It codes for CASSAPNYGYTF.

This chain links TRBV11-1 with TRBJ1-6; D gene unclear. The CDR3 runs to 13 residues. Per the germline V gene, CDR1 is SGHAT and CDR2 is FQDESV (reference sequence). The germline V and J ends were trimmed by 4 bases and 9 bases, with 10 bases remaining between them. CDR3 protein: CASSSSYSSPLHF. The CDR3 bases are TGTGCCAGCAGCTCGAGCTACAGTTCACCCCTCCACTTT.

The chain joins TRBV6-2 or TRBV6-3 to TRBJ2-7; possibly TRBD1 or TRBD2 for D (5 bases each). V was trimmed by 6 bases and J by 2 bases, leaving 11 bases between them. CDR1 is MNHEY and CDR2 is SVGEGT in the germline V gene. CDR3 length: 13 residues. The CDR3 sequence: CASSPGTPYEQYF. The CDR3 DNA reads as TGTGCCAGCAGCCCAGGGACCCCCTACGAGCAGTACTTC.

The chain has TRBV18 and TRBJ1-2, with D possibly TRBD1 on 6 matching bases. The germline V and J ends were trimmed by 3 bases and 8 bases, with 19 bases remaining between them. The germline V gene encodes CDR1 KGHSH and CDR2 LQKENI. The length of the CDR3 is 15 residues. CDR3 bases: TGTGCCAGCTCACCCGCCCGGGACACGGCTGAAGGCTACACCTTC. Translation: CASSPARDTAEGYTF.

The V gene is TRBV6-2 or TRBV6-3, the J gene TRBJ1-5; D is uncertain. Trimming took 6 bases from V and 6 from J, leaving 12 bases between them. The CDR3 has 13 amino acids. The germline CDR1 and CDR2 sequences are MNHEY and SVGEGT. The chain's CDR3 is CASSPGGGQPQHF. In DNA form, the CDR3 reads TGTGCCAGCAGCCCAGGAGGAGGTCAGCCCCAGCATTTT.

The rearrangement uses TRBV4-3 and TRBJ2-6, with 10 bases lining up with TRBD2. Germline CDR1 LGHNA, CDR2 YSLEER. J was trimmed by 1 base and V by 0 bases; bases with no gene match: 6. There are 19 residues in the CDR3. The CDR3 nucleotides read TGCGCCAGCAGCCAAGAATCTCCAGCGGGGGGGTCTGGGGCCAACGTCCTGACTTTC. Protein: CASSQESPAGGSGANVLTF.

V usage is TRBV30 and J usage is TRBJ2-5; TRBD2 aligns across 12 bases. Trimming cost V 2 bases and J 5 bases; bases outside gene matches: 9. This CDR3 has 16 residues. CDR1 and CDR2 (germline): GTSNPN, SVGIG (reference sequence). The CDR3 loop reads CAWSSLAGGLGETQYF. For the CDR3, the DNA is TGTGCCTGGAGTTCCCTAGCGGGGGGGCTCGGTGAGACCCAGTACTTC.

In regard to this clone: Other DNA sequences of this sample code for an identical CDR3. The chain combines TRBV7-2 with TRBJ1-5, with 7 nucleotides matching TRBD1. The junction had 4 bases not matched to a gene; V was cut back by 4 bases and J by 4 bases. Germline V CDR1 and CDR2: SGHTA, FQGNSA. The CDR3 is 14 amino acids. The CDR3 loop reads CASSSRQGNQPQHF. The CDR3, as DNA: TGTGCCAGCAGCTCCCGACAGGGAAATCAGCCCCAGCATTTT.

This CDR3 reads CASSPTGTNTEAFF. The DNA of the CDR3 is TGTGCCAGCAGCCCGACAGGTACGAACACTGAAGCTTTCTTT. This chain links TRBV9 with TRBJ1-1; possibly TRBD1 for D (6 bases). The CDR3 consists of 14 residues. Germline loops: CDR1 SGDLS, CDR2 YYNGEE. V was shortened by 4 bases and J by 1 base, with 11 bases between the two germline ends.

The chain has TRBV12-5 and TRBJ2-2; D unclear. The CDR3 length is 15 residues. Germline V gene data show CDR1 as LGHNT and CDR2 as FRNRAP. V lost 7 bases and J lost 1, with 13 bases in between. CDR3 region: CASAAGRGNTGELFF. The CDR3 bases are TGTGCTAGTGCCGCAGGTAGAGGGAACACCGGGGAGCTGTTTTTT. Together with reference TRBV12-5 and TRBJ2-2, the CDR3 gives the full variable domain: DARVTQTPRHKVTEMGQEVTMRCQPILGHNTVFWYRQTMMQGLELLAYFRNRAPLDDSGMPKDRFSAEMPDATLATLKIQPSEPRDSAVYFCASAAGRGNTGELFFGEGSRLTVL.

The chain couples TRBV18 to TRBJ2-7; D possibly corresponds to TRBD1 (6 bases). The CDR3 totals 15 residues. From germline, CDR1 is KGHSH and CDR2 LQKENI. Trimming removed 3 bases at V and 4 bases at J, with 16 bases between. This chain's CDR3 is CASSPAGRGRYEQYF. CDR3 DNA sequence: TGTGCCAGCTCACCCGCCGGCAGGGGCAGGTACGAGCAGTACTTC.